This T cell receptor (beta chain) was captured by sequencing in a study of monozygotic twins with cystic fibrosis. The CDR3 totals 14 residues. Trimming cost V 5 bases and J 5 bases; bases outside gene matches: 8. Per germline, CDR1 SQVTM and CDR2 ANQGSEA. Repertoires were generated with immunoSEQ multiplex PCR, while TCRdb's copy carries only in-frame clones and drops some. Among about 32,000 clones listed, 92% were seen once. The specimen sequenced was blood. The V gene is TRBV29-1, the J gene TRBJ1-1, with 10 bases lining up with TRBD1. The sequence was collected from a girl aged 2 to 10 with cystic fibrosis. CDR3 residues: CSVSLTGGLTEAFF. CDR3 DNA sequence: TGCAGCGTTTCCCTGACAGGGGGCCTGACTGAAGCTTTCTTT.